This note documents a single TCR beta chain sequence. This record comes from a study of blood T cell repertoires in COVID-19. Participants were placed into cohorts based on the clinical history they reported. Sequencing used immunoSEQ multiplex PCR; TCRdb keeps in-frame clones, though not all of them. The sample includes more than 300,000 clones, 85% to 90% of them seen just once. Germline loops: CDR1 SGHNT, CDR2 YENEEA. V shed 5 bases, J shed 0 bases, and the junction held 6 bases outside the gene matches. CDR3 length equals 18 residues. The clonotype was recovered from a young woman who had recovered from COVID-19. The chain is built from TRBV11-3 and TRBJ2-5; 16 bases align to TRBD2. The source material was PBMCs or T cells enriched from blood (not recorded which). The CDR3 is CASSSGTSGREYQETQYF. The DNA for the CDR3 is TGTGCCAGCAGCAGCGGGACTAGCGGGAGGGAGTACCAAGAGACCCAGTACTTC.